This T cell receptor beta chain was captured by sequencing in a study of identifying expanded T cells in peripheral blood. CDR1 and CDR2 (germline): KGHSH, LQKENI. V was pared by 3 bases and J by 5 bases, with 10 bases between. The CDR3 covers 14 residues. Assay: immunoSEQ multiplex PCR; the TCRdb copy retains only in-frame clones and omits some. The repertoire holds under 120,000 clones, with around 89% as singletons. This chain joins TRBV18 and TRBJ1-4; TRBD1 is a possible D gene (5 bases). Sequencing input: blood. The sequence was collected from a person between 18 and 75 years old in good health. CDR3: CASSPPGLNEKLFF. CDR3 sequence (DNA): TGTGCCAGCTCACCCCCAGGGCTGAATGAAAAACTGTTTTTT. The full variable domain, rest sourced from reference TRBV18 and TRBJ1-4, is NAGVMQNPRHLVRRRGQEARLRCSPMKGHSHVYWYRQLPEEGLKFMVYLQKENIIDESGMPKERFSAEFPKEGPSILRIQQVVRGDSAAYFCASSPPGLNEKLFFGSGTQLSVL.